This TCR beta chain is from a study of blood T cell dynamics during melanoma immunotherapy. Time point noted: pre-treatment baseline. Apart from a couple of fast progressors, RECIST 1.1 response was judged 12 weeks post-infusion. Patients with prior systemic cancer treatment, concomitant immunosuppressants, or other active malignancies were excluded. The assay was immunoSEQ multiplex PCR, and TCRdb's table has in-frame clones only and misses some. The top ten clones hold 15% to 20% of a sample with roughly 10,000 clones, approximately 82% of them seen once. Germline lookup yields CDR1 WSHSY and CDR2 SAAADI. With 3 bases removed from V and 4 bases from J, the gap between germline ends came to 9 bases. This CDR3 is 13 amino acids long.

The source is a human donor with melanoma. The chain joins TRBV10-2 to TRBJ1-1, with a possible D match to TRBD1 (5 bases). This specimen consisted of blood, obtained from a patient treated with checkpoint blockade. In DNA, the CDR3 is TGCGCCAGCAGTGAATGGGGGGGCACTGAAGCTTTCTTT. Its translation is CASSEWGGTEAFF.